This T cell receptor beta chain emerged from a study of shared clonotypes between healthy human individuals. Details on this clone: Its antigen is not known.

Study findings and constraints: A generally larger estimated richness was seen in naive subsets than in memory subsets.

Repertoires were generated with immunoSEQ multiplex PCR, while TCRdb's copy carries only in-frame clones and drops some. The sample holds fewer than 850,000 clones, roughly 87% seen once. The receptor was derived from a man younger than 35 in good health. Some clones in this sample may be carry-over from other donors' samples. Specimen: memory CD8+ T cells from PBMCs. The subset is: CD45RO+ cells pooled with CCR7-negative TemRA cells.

The CDR3 DNA reads TGTGCCAGCAGAAAAGAGGTACGCGGGGAGCTGTTTTTT. Amino acid sequence: CASRKEVRGELFF. The rearrangement joins TRBV21-1 to TRBJ2-2. TRBV21-1 is a recognized pseudogene. This CDR3 spans 13 amino acids.